Below are 13 T cell receptor beta chains sequenced from a single sample in a study of regulatory T cells in long-lasting Graves disease. Time point indicated: newly diagnosed GD, antithyroid drugs for less than 3 months. With RNA extracted from PBMCs as input, the TCR library was made. Construction of TCR beta libraries relied on iRepertoire HTBI primers and on Arm-PCR targeting CDR3 regions. MiXCR, applied by TCRdb to the multiplex PCR reads, yields one record per CDR3 protein. Among around 230,000 distinct CDR3 sequences listed, about 16% were seen once. The sequencing here drew on peripheral blood mononuclear cells (PBMCs), taken at new diagnosis, from a patient treated with antithyroid drugs. The receptors stem from a female donor with Graves disease.

This clonotype has ten or more counts. The chain joins TRBV7-2 to TRBJ2-2, with a tentative D call TRBD1 (6 bases). The CDR3 covers 16 residues. Trimming took off 7 bases at V and 1 base at J, with 16 bases between the two ends. Per the germline V gene, CDR1 is SGHTA and CDR2 is FQGNSA. The CDR3 here is CASNTNRVVNTGELFF. The CDR3 DNA is TGTGCCAGCAATACAAACAGGGTCGTGAACACCGGGGAGCTGTTTTTT.

Many counts were recorded for this clonotype. The rearrangement uses TRBV11-2 and TRBJ2-1, with 10 bases matching TRBD2. Germline V gene sequence: CDR1 SGHAT, CDR2 FQNNGV. V was pared by 6 bases and J by 9 bases, with 11 bases of the junction left unmatched. This CDR3 region has 15 residues. The DNA for the CDR3 is TGTGCCAGCAGTTCCCAGCGGGAGGGCCGTGGTGAGCAGTTCTTC. Translating gives CASSSQREGRGEQFF.

This clonotype has at least ten counts. CDR3 sequence reads: CASSLGADMNTEAFF. The CDR3, as DNA: TGTGCCAGCAGCTTAGGGGCGGACATGAACACTGAAGCTTTCTTT. This sequence joins TRBV7-2 and TRBJ1-1, with D tentatively TRBD1 (5 bases). CDR3 length: 15 amino acids. V was trimmed by 1 base and J by 0 bases, leaving 9 bases between them. In germline, CDR1 is SGHTA, CDR2 FQGNSA.

This clonotype was observed many times. This sequence joins TRBV4-1 and TRBJ2-1; 9 nucleotides agree with TRBD1. J lost 6 bases, V lost 1 base, and 7 bases had no gene match. Germline V gives CDR1 MGHRA, CDR2 YSYEKL. The CDR3 runs to 16 residues. The CDR3 sequence is CASSQGHGQGSNEQFF. The CDR3 bases are TGCGCCAGCAGCCAAGGTCATGGACAGGGGAGCAATGAGCAGTTCTTC.

The sample holds many counts of this clonotype. The J gene is TRBJ2-5, the V gene TRBV18; tentative D call: TRBD1 (5 bases). The V gene's germline CDR1 is KGHSH and CDR2 LQKENI. The CDR3 runs 14 residues. V lost 3 bases and J lost 3, with 11 bases in between. In DNA form, the CDR3 reads TGTGCCAGCTCACCGATGCAGGGAAAAGAGACCCAGTACTTC. Translating gives CASSPMQGKETQYF.

This clonotype has a handful of counts. The chain employs TRBV19 and TRBJ1-6; no clear D. The V end lost 1 base, the J end lost 7 bases, and 11 bases lay between the germline ends. CDR3 length equals 15 residues. The germline V gene encodes CDR1 LNHDA and CDR2 SQIVND (reference sequence). CDR3 coding DNA: TGTGCCAGTAGTATAGCAGTCAGGACCAATTCACCCCTCCACTTT. Protein sequence: CASSIAVRTNSPLHF.

Many counts were recorded for this clonotype. This rearrangement joins TRBV7-9 to TRBJ1-6; possibly TRBD1 for D (6 bases). Germline loops: CDR1 SEHNR, CDR2 FQNEAQ (reference sequence). This CDR3 comprises 16 residues. V was shortened by 4 bases and J by 10 bases, with 20 bases between the two germline ends. CDR3 in DNA: TGTGCCAGCAGCTCTAAGGGTGGGGGCCCTGGGTCACCCCTCCACTTT. This sequence encodes CASSSKGGGPGSPLHF.

For this clonotype: A much larger clone differs from this one at a single base, so this may be a read error. The rearrangement joins TRBV12-3 or TRBV12-4 to TRBJ1-5; D remains unclear. Trimming cost V 5 bases and J 5 bases, with 7 bases left between them. The CDR3 has 12 residues. The chain's CDR3 is CASSREDQPQHF. The CDR3 DNA follows: TGTGCCAGCAGTCGAGAGGATCAGCCCCAGCATTTT.

The chain has TRBV11-2 and TRBJ2-3; 7 nucleotides match TRBD1. This CDR3 spans 15 amino acids. Germline V gene sequence: CDR1 SGHAT, CDR2 FQNNGV. Losses at the gene ends were 5 bases for V and 1 base for J; bases not matched to a gene: 6. In nucleotides, the CDR3 is TGTGCCAGCAGCACCAGACAGGGTCGCACAGATACGCAGTATTTT. Translation gives CASSTRQGRTDTQYF.

This clonotype has at least ten counts. The rearrangement links TRBV12-3 or TRBV12-4 to TRBJ2-1; no reliable D call. The V gene lost 3 bases and the J gene lost 7 bases, with 19 bases spanning the gap. There are 16 residues in the CDR3. In DNA form, the CDR3 reads TGTGCCAGCAGTTTCTTGGAGACCTCTCCTAAGAATGAGCAGTTCTTC. This encodes CASSFLETSPKNEQFF.

The V call is TRBV5-1, the J call TRBJ2-7; D ambiguous. The CDR3 has 15 amino acids. V was pared by 0 bases and J by 2 bases, with 12 bases between. Germline V CDR1 and CDR2: SGHRS, YFSETQ. Here the CDR3 reads CASSLETPYPYEQYF. The CDR3 DNA is TGCGCCAGCAGCTTGGAGACCCCATATCCCTACGAGCAGTACTTC. The full variable domain, in which reference TRBV5-1 and TRBJ2-7 provide the parts outside the CDR3, is KAGVTQTPRYLIKTRGQQVTLSCSPISGHRSVSWYQQTPGQGLQFLFEYFSETQRNKGNFPGRFSGRQFSNSRSEMNVSTLELGDSALYLCASSLETPYPYEQYFGPGTRLTVT.

This clonotype was detected ten times or more. The V and J genes are TRBV7-2 and TRBJ2-5; the match to TRBD2 covers 11 bases. Germline V lookup: CDR1 SGHTA, CDR2 FQGNSA. V was pared by 5 bases and J by 5 bases, with 13 bases of the junction left unmatched. The CDR3 runs to 17 residues. CDR3 amino acids: CASSRGGVAGGGETQYF. The CDR3 coding sequence is TGTGCCAGCAGCCGAGGGGGGGTAGCGGGAGGGGGCGAGACCCAGTACTTC. Filled out from reference TRBV7-2 and TRBJ2-5, the complete variable domain reads GAGVSQSPSNKVTEKGKDVELRCDPISGHTALYWYRQSLGQGLEFLIYFQGNSAPDKSGLPSDRFSAERTGGSVSTLTIQRTQQEDSAVYLCASSRGGVAGGGETQYFGPGTRLLVL.

This clonotype was seen ten or more times. The V and J genes are TRBV18 and TRBJ2-5; D is unresolved. From germline, CDR1 is KGHSH and CDR2 LQKENI. Trimming took off 5 bases at V and 3 bases at J, with 10 bases between the two ends. This CDR3 is 13 amino acids long. CDR3 nucleotides: TGTGCCAGCTCAACTGGTCCGAAAGAGACCCAGTACTTC. This codes for CASSTGPKETQYF.